This T cell receptor beta chain was captured by sequencing in a study of T cells expressing NK-cell markers. TCRdb re-analyzed the 5' RACE reads; it lists each CDR3 protein once, without DNA. The sample data list just under 150,000 distinct CDR3 sequences. The CDR3 totals 16 residues. Looked up from germline, CDR1 is LGHNA and CDR2 is YSLEER. The clonotype was recovered from a man aged 18 to 29 in good health. The source material was blood T cells: a sorted CD56 or NKG2C T cell subset, CD4+ or CD8+ T cells, or bulk PBMC T cells (not recorded which). The chain has TRBV4-3 and TRBJ2-1; TCRdb reports TRBD1, a call that lacks DNA to check it against. CDR3 loop: CASSQNPGQGWNEQFF.